The 2 T cell receptor beta chains below were found in one sample sequenced in a study of regulatory T cells in long-lasting Graves disease. Time point of the sample: newly diagnosed GD, antithyroid drugs for less than 3 months. PBMC-extracted RNA yielded the TCR library. Combining iRepertoire HTBI primers with Arm-PCR of CDR3 regions, the authors built TCR beta libraries. TCRdb redid the calling of the multiplex PCR reads with MiXCR, one entry per CDR3 protein. Of roughly 530,000 distinct CDR3 sequences listed, 15% to 20% are singletons. The sample was also reused in another study, on T cells in Graves' hyperthyroidism and ophthalmopathy.

The sequencing here drew on peripheral blood mononuclear cells (PBMCs), taken at new diagnosis, from a patient treated with antithyroid drugs. The receptors here all came from a woman aged 35-65 years with Graves disease.

This clonotype was detected only once. It may be a read error: a sequence one base away is much more abundant. The J gene is TRBJ2-5, the V gene TRBV19; D ambiguous. The CDR3 totals 13 residues. Germline CDR1 and CDR2: LNHDA and SQIVND (reference sequence). CDR3: CAGRRGSQETQYF. As DNA, the CDR3 is TGTGCCGGTAGGCGAGGCAGCCAAGAGACCCAGTACTTC.

The rearrangement uses TRBV19 and TRBJ1-3; 10 nucleotides agree with TRBD1. Losses at the gene ends were 4 bases for V and 1 base for J; bases not matched to a gene: 4. Per the germline V gene, CDR1 is LNHDA and CDR2 is SQIVND (reference sequence). This CDR3 region has 16 residues. The CDR3 here is CASSRGQGRSGNTIYF. The CDR3 region has the DNA TGTGCCAGTAGTAGGGGACAGGGGAGATCTGGAAACACCATATATTTT.